This is a list of T cell receptor beta chains from one sample in a study of human T cells and chemical hapten exposure. MiXCR was run by TCRdb on the RACE reads, yielding one entry per CDR3 protein. The table records 75,000 to 95,000 distinct CDR3 sequences, approximately 12% of them present only once. Specimen: whole blood, collected in connection with sensitization to the hapten diphenylcyclopropenone (DPC). These TCRs come from a woman in her sixties with alopecia areata. Some clones in this sample may be carry-over from other donors' samples. Both conserved end residues are part of each CDR3. Fields, in order: D gene, clone size, J gene, V gene, CDR3 DNA, CDR3 protein. The D gene is left open where the match is weak. Clone size is not always given. Where it is, it says once, few, many or a class for expanded clones.

>NA|few|TRBJ2-1|TRBV3-2
TGTGCCAGCAGCCAGAATGGCCAGGGGGCCTATGAGCAGTTCTTC
CASSQNGQGAYEQFF
>NA|many|TRBJ1-1|TRBV5-1
TGCGCCAGCAAGGTAGGGGGATGGAACACTGAAGCTTTCTTT
CASKVGGWNTEAFF
>TRBD1|many|TRBJ2-7|TRBV20-1
TGCAGTGCTAGAGATAGCAGGGGGCTCCTTTTCGGGCAGTACTTC
CSARDSRGLLFGQYF
>NA|many|TRBJ2-2|TRBV6-2/TRBV6-3
TGTGCCAGCAGTTACTCGACCGGGGAGCTGTTTTTT
CASSYSTGELFF
>TRBD2|NA|TRBJ2-1|TRBV7-6
TGTGCCAGCAGCCAGATACTAGCGGGGGGGCACAATGAGCAGTTCTTC
CASSQILAGGHNEQFF
>NA|many|TRBJ2-6|TRBV4-2
TGTGCCAGCAGCCAAGATCTGCAGGGGCTAATCTCTGGGGCCAACGTCCTGACTTTC
CASSQDLQGLISGANVLTF
>NA|NA|TRBJ2-3|TRBV29-1
TGCAGCGTTGAGCGGCAGTACACAGATACGCAGTATTTT
CSVERQYTDTQYF
>NA|few|TRBJ1-1|TRBV27
TGTGCCAGCAGTTTATTAAGGGGGAACACTGAAGCTTTCTTT
CASSLLRGNTEAFF
>NA|many|TRBJ1-1|TRBV20-1
TGCAGTGCTAGATCAAGAGGAGCAAACACTGAAGCTTTCTTT
CSARSRGANTEAFF
>NA|few|TRBJ1-2|TRBV27
TGTGCCAGCAGTTTATTGCGGGACAACTATGGCTACACCTTC
CASSLLRDNYGYTF
>TRBD2|NA|TRBJ2-1|TRBV27
TGTGCCAGCAGTTTAGGCTACATGGGGACTAGCGGGGGAAATGAGCAGTTCTTC
CASSLGYMGTSGGNEQFF
>TRBD2|NA|TRBJ2-7|TRBV5-1
TGCGCCAGCAGCTCAGCCGGGACTAGCGGCCTCTCCTACGAGCAGTACTTC
CASSSAGTSGLSYEQYF
>NA|few|TRBJ2-2|TRBV18
TGTGCCAGCTCACCAGGAGGGGACAAGTTGAACACCGGGGAGCTGTTTTTT
CASSPGGDKLNTGELFF
>NA|NA|TRBJ2-7|TRBV18
TGTGCCAGCTCACCAGCCCAAGCGAACGAGCAGTACTTC
CASSPAQANEQYF
>TRBD1|NA|TRBJ1-5|TRBV2
TGTGCCAGCAGCGACAGGGACGAGAATCAGCCCCAGCATTTT
CASSDRDENQPQHF
>NA|few|TRBJ2-7|TRBV6-6
TGTGCCAGCAGTCGCCCCGATCGTGCCGAGCAGTACTTC
CASSRPDRAEQYF
>NA|NA|TRBJ1-5|TRBV20-1
TGCAGTGCTAGAATAGTCTCCAAGGGGAGGAGTGGCAATCAGCCCCAGCATTTT
CSARIVSKGRSGNQPQHF
>NA|many|TRBJ1-3|TRBV6-6
TGTGCCAGCAGTGCGGGACTGAGAAACTCTGGAAACACCATATATTTT
CASSAGLRNSGNTIYF
>TRBD1|NA|TRBJ2-4|TRBV5-5
TGTGCCAGCAGCTTGGATGACAGGGGATATAAAAACATTCAGTACTTC
CASSLDDRGYKNIQYF
>NA|NA|TRBJ2-7|TRBV7-2
TGTGCCAGCACCCAAATACCCTACGAGCAGTACTTC
CASTQIPYEQYF
>NA|few|TRBJ1-5|TRBV12-3/TRBV12-4
TGTGCCAGCAGCCCCACACTATCGCCCCAGCATTTT
CASSPTLSPQHF
>TRBD1|NA|TRBJ2-1|TRBV28
TGTGCCAGCAGTACACCGGGACAGGGCAGGTACAATGAGCAGTTCTTC
CASSTPGQGRYNEQFF
>NA|few|TRBJ1-1|TRBV20-1
TGCAGTGCTAGAGATATCCGGCCGTTCTTT
CSARDIRPFF
>NA|few|TRBJ2-2|TRBV11-2
TGTGCCAGCAGCCCGGGGACACTTACCACCGGGGAGCTGTTTTTT
CASSPGTLTTGELFF
>NA|NA|TRBJ2-5|TRBV9
TGTGCCAGCAGCCCCAACGATTGGGGGGCGAGGGAGACCCAGTACTTC
CASSPNDWGARETQYF
>TRBD2|few|TRBJ2-2|TRBV28
TGTGCCAGCACAAGCCCGGGGGGGACCGGGGAGCTGTTTTTT
CASTSPGGTGELFF
>NA|few|TRBJ2-2|TRBV7-9
TGTGCCAGCAGTCTTATCCTGTCGAACACCGGGGAGCTGTTTTTT
CASSLILSNTGELFF
>NA|NA|TRBJ1-6|TRBV6-6
TGTGCCAGCAGTTATTTTTTGAGAGACCGAAATTCACCCCTCCACTTT
CASSYFLRDRNSPLHF
>NA|few|TRBJ1-3|TRBV4-2
TGTGCCAGCAGCCAAGATGGTCCCCGCTCTGGAAACACCATATATTTT
CASSQDGPRSGNTIYF
>NA|many|TRBJ2-1|TRBV7-9
TGTGCCAGCAGCTCCGGCGTCCTCGCCGCGTCCTACAATGAGCAGTTCTTC
CASSSGVLAASYNEQFF
>TRBD1|NA|TRBJ1-5|TRBV7-8
TGTGCCAGCAGCTTAGTACCAGGGGGGAACAATCAGCCCCAGCATTTT
CASSLVPGGNNQPQHF
>TRBD1|NA|TRBJ2-7|TRBV5-6
TGTGCCAGCAGCTGGGACAGGGGCGGGCCCTACGAGCAGTACTTC
CASSWDRGGPYEQYF
>TRBD1|NA|TRBJ2-7|TRBV11-1
TGTGCCAGCACGGGACAGGTAAACTACGAGCAGTACTTC
CASTGQVNYEQYF
>NA|many|TRBJ1-2|TRBV11-2
TGTGCCAGCAGCTTATTACATAGGGACTACACCTTC
CASSLLHRDYTF
>NA|few|TRBJ1-2|TRBV20-1
TGCAGTGCTCAACTATCTACGGGATACGGCTACACCTTC
CSAQLSTGYGYTF
>NA|many|TRBJ2-7|TRBV3-1
TGTGCCAGCAGCCCAATGGGGTACGAGCAGTACTTC
CASSPMGYEQYF
>NA|few|TRBJ2-5|TRBV18
TGTGCCAGCTCACCGCCGGGACTCTCCCAAGAGACCCAGTACTTC
CASSPPGLSQETQYF
>NA|many|TRBJ2-2|TRBV2
TGTGCCAGCAGTCCCCAGGGCAGCCAGAACACCGGGGAGCTGTTTTTT
CASSPQGSQNTGELFF
>NA|few|TRBJ2-3|TRBV7-2
TGTGCCAGCAGCTTAGTATTGGGGGATAGCACAGATACGCAGTATTTT
CASSLVLGDSTDTQYF
>NA|NA|TRBJ1-2|TRBV7-2
TGTGCCAGCAGCTTAGATAGACCCGACCTCTATGGCTACACCTTC
CASSLDRPDLYGYTF
>NA|many|TRBJ2-3|TRBV18
TGTGCCAGCTCACCGGTCAAGGATTCGATGACAGATACGCAGTATTTT
CASSPVKDSMTDTQYF
>NA|NA|TRBJ2-6|TRBV28
TGTGCCAGCGGGACCCAGAGTGGGGCCAACGTCCTGACTTTC
CASGTQSGANVLTF
>NA|few|TRBJ1-5|TRBV21-1
TGTGCCAGCAGCGAAGGCAGGTGTACAAATCAGCCCCAGCATTTT
CASSEGRCTNQPQHF
>NA|NA|TRBJ2-1|TRBV20-1
TGCAGTGCTCGTAAGGGCAGCTCCTACAATGAGCAGTTCTTC
CSARKGSSYNEQFF
>NA|NA|TRBJ1-2|TRBV5-1
TGCGCCAGCAGCGCAGGAGGGGCTAACTATGGCTACACCTTC
CASSAGGANYGYTF
>NA|NA|TRBJ1-1|TRBV10-1
TGCGCCACCACCAGGGGCATGAACACTGAAGCTTTCTTT
CATTRGMNTEAFF
>NA|once|TRBJ2-1|TRBV7-3
TGTGCCAGCAGCCTAGGTAGGGACTCCTACAATGAGCAGTTCTTC
CASSLGRDSYNEQFF
>NA|few|TRBJ2-1|TRBV10-1
TGCGCCAGCAGCCCTTCGGTCGGTGAGCAGTTCTTC
CASSPSVGEQFF
>TRBD1|many|TRBJ1-5|TRBV18
TGTGCCAGCTCACCACAAAGACAGGGTGGAAGCAATCAGCCCCAGCATTTT
CASSPQRQGGSNQPQHF
>TRBD2|few|TRBJ2-1|TRBV5-4
TGTGCCAGCAGCTCGATTAGCGGGAATGAGCAGTTCTTC
CASSSISGNEQFF
>NA|NA|TRBJ1-1|TRBV3-1
TGTGCCAGCAGCCCCCACGGGGGTAACACTGAAGCTTTCTTT
CASSPHGGNTEAFF
>NA|NA|TRBJ2-1|TRBV27
TGTGCCAGCAGTATCCGCCTGTGGGGTTCAGGGCAGTTCTTC
CASSIRLWGSGQFF
>NA|many|TRBJ1-3|TRBV12-3/TRBV12-4
TGTGCCAGCAGTTTACGGGGCGGAAGCTCTGGAAACACCATATATTTT
CASSLRGGSSGNTIYF
>TRBD1|few|TRBJ1-6|TRBV10-2
TGCGCCAGCACGACAGGGGACAGGAATTCACCCCTCCACTTT
CASTTGDRNSPLHF